The next 20 T cell receptor beta chains were all read from a single sample in a study of cytomegalovirus exposure and HLA in healthy donors. Here immunoSEQ multiplex PCR was the method, and the copy in TCRdb shows in-frame clones only, minus some. The data show fewer than 70,000 clones, about 96% seen once. Sample: PBMCs. These receptors all stem from a man aged 18 to 35 in good health and CMV-seronegative.

This clone was recorded only once. The V call is TRBV2, the J call TRBJ2-2; 8 bases line up with TRBD2. Germline V gene lookup returns CDR1 SNHLY and CDR2 FYNNEI. J gave up 4 bases and V 2 bases, and 3 bases lay outside the gene matches. The CDR3 covers 15 residues. CDR3 residues: CASSESGGRTGELFF. The CDR3 region has the DNA TGTGCCAGCAGTGAATCGGGAGGGCGCACCGGGGAGCTGTTTTTT.

The V call is TRBV4-1, the J call TRBJ1-2; the match to TRBD1 covers 10 bases. V lost 4 bases, J lost 3 bases, and 8 bases stayed unmatched. Germline values: CDR1 MGHRA, CDR2 YSYEKL. The CDR3 is 16 amino acids. The CDR3: CASSRSLGTGDYGYTF. Written as DNA, the CDR3 is TGCGCCAGCAGCCGGTCCCTCGGGACAGGGGACTATGGCTACACCTTC.

About this clone itself: Sequence at one end of the junction differs from germline and may be a read error. The chain carries TRBV11-3 and TRBJ2-5; 7 nucleotides agree with TRBD1. This CDR3 comprises 17 residues. Germline values: CDR1 SGHNT, CDR2 YENEEA. The CDR3 DNA follows: TGTGCCAGCAGCCGCGGACAGGCCCTCACCACCCAAGAGATCCAGTACTTC. Translated, it gives CASSRGQALTTQEIQYF. Variable domain in full (rest from reference TRBV11-3 and TRBJ2-5): EAGVVQSPRYKIIEKKQPVAFWCNPISGHNTLYWYLQNLGQGPELLIRYENEEAVDDSQLPKDRFSAERLKGVDSTLKIQPAELGDSAVYLCASSRGQALTTQEIQYFGPGTRLLVL.

This rearrangement joins TRBV5-5 to TRBJ2-4, with 10 bases aligning to TRBD2. The CDR3 spans 17 residues. Trimming at V came to 0 bases and at J to 3 bases, leaving 6 bases not matched to a gene. Germline lookup yields CDR1 SGHKS and CDR2 YYEKEE (reference sequence). For the CDR3, the DNA is TGTGCCAGCAGCTTGGATGCTAGCGGGAGAGACAAAAACATTCAGTACTTC. It codes for CASSLDASGRDKNIQYF.

The chain recombines TRBV16 with TRBJ2-7; D is ambiguous. Germline-derived CDR1 and CDR2 are KGHSY and FQNENV. The V and J ends lost 0 bases and 1 base respectively, with 4 bases between them. The CDR3 contains 13 residues. Here the CDR3 reads CASSQSRSYEQYF. As DNA, the CDR3 is TGTGCCAGCAGCCAATCTCGGTCCTACGAGCAGTACTTC. Full variable domain (rest looked up from reference TRBV16 and TRBJ2-7): GEEVAQTPKHLVRGEGQKAKLYCAPIKGHSYVFWYQQVLKNEFKFLISFQNENVFDETGMPKERFSAKCLPNSPCSLEIQATKLEDSAVYFCASSQSRSYEQYFGPGTRLTVT.

The chain recombines TRBV5-4 with TRBJ2-2, with 7 bases matching TRBD2. V lost 4 bases and J lost 4; bases outside the gene matches: 4. The CDR3 has 14 amino acids. Germline V gene sequence: CDR1 SGHNT, CDR2 YYREEE (reference sequence). Here the CDR3 DNA reads TGTGCCAGCAGCCGAGGGACTATCACCGGGGAGCTGTTTTTT. As protein: CASSRGTITGELFF.

CDR3 coding DNA: TGCGCCAGCAGCTTGGGTGGACAGATAGAAGAGACCCAGTACTTC. It translates to CASSLGGQIEETQYF. J is TRBJ2-5 and V is TRBV5-1; the D gene is possibly TRBD1 (6 bases). Trimming left V 0 bases short and J 3 bases short, with 12 bases between. Germline CDR1 reads SGHRS; CDR2 reads YFSETQ. The CDR3 has 15 amino acids.

The genes are TRBV29-1 and TRBJ2-3; TRBD1 might be the D (6 bases). Germline CDR1 SQVTM, CDR2 ANQGSEA. Trimming pared 1 base from V and 1 base from J, leaving 9 bases between. The CDR3 totals 14 residues. CDR3 nucleotides: TGCAGCGTTGAAGTCAGGGGAGGCACAGATACGCAGTATTTT. Translating gives CSVEVRGGTDTQYF.

The rearrangement links TRBV5-1 to TRBJ2-7; TRBD2 aligns across 11 bases. This CDR3 spans 13 amino acids. Trimming removed 6 bases from V and 5 bases from J; junction bases left unmatched: 4. Germline assignment: CDR1 SGHRS and CDR2 YFSETQ. The CDR3 spells CASKASGRNEQYF. CDR3 sequence (DNA): TGCGCCAGCAAAGCTAGCGGGAGGAACGAGCAGTACTTC.

This sequence joins TRBV7-9 and TRBJ2-1; 7 bases line up with TRBD2. In germline, CDR1 is SEHNR, CDR2 FQNEAQ (reference sequence). This CDR3 contains 13 residues. The ends lost 11 bases at V and 2 bases at J; junction bases unmatched: 6. CDR3 region: CALAGGPYNEQFF. Written as DNA, the CDR3 is TGTGCCTTAGCGGGCGGGCCCTACAATGAGCAGTTCTTC. The whole variable domain, remainder taken from reference TRBV7-9 and TRBJ2-1, is DTGVSQNPRHKITKRGQNVTFRCDPISEHNRLYWYRQTLGQGPEFLTYFQNEAQLEKSRLLSDRFSAERPKGSFSTLEIQRTEQGDSAMYLCALAGGPYNEQFFGPGTRLTVL.

The rearrangement uses TRBV4-3 and TRBJ1-1; no clear D gene. The CDR3 extends over 14 amino acids. The ends were cut back, 0 bases at V and 11 bases at J, with 16 bases in the middle. CDR1 is LGHNA, CDR2 YSLEER, per germline. CDR3: CASSQDLQTHTAFF. The DNA of the CDR3 is TGCGCCAGCAGCCAAGATCTACAGACCCATACGGCTTTCTTT.

V gene TRBV28 combines with J gene TRBJ2-4; D gene uncertain. Germline loops: CDR1 MDHEN, CDR2 SYDVKM. This CDR3 is built from 14 residues. V lost 5 bases, J lost 6 bases, and 14 bases lay in between. The CDR3: CASSRADVGNIQYF. CDR3 in DNA: TGTGCCAGCAGTCGCGCGGATGTAGGAAACATTCAGTACTTC.

V usage is TRBV19 and J usage is TRBJ2-7, with a weak D call TRBD1 (6 bases). V lost 2 bases, J lost 4 bases, and 15 bases lay in between. CDR1 is LNHDA and CDR2 is SQIVND in the germline V gene (reference sequence). The CDR3 totals 15 residues. CDR3: CASSIKAQGRYEQYF. The DNA for the CDR3 is TGTGCCAGTAGTATAAAGGCACAGGGAAGGTACGAGCAGTACTTC.

The chain uses TRBV6-6 and TRBJ2-7; D is uncertain. V gave up 2 bases and J gave up 7 bases, with 9 bases separating them. Germline-derived CDR1 and CDR2 are MNHNY and SVGAGI (reference sequence). The CDR3 totals 12 residues. The CDR3 bases are TGTGCCAGCAGTTACGGCCGCTCAGAGCAGTACTTC. It is translated as CASSYGRSEQYF.

The chain employs TRBV19 and TRBJ1-3; D is ambiguous. Between the trimmed V and J ends, which lost 3 bases and 3 bases, there was a span of 12 bases. Germline loops: CDR1 LNHDA, CDR2 SQIVND (reference sequence). The CDR3 loop spans 15 amino acids. The CDR3 bases are TGTGCCAGTAGTATGGGCGCTTGGTTTGGAAACACCATATATTTT. It translates to CASSMGAWFGNTIYF.

The rearrangement uses TRBV28 and TRBJ2-7; TRBD2 aligns across 9 bases. The trim removed 4 bases at V and 7 bases at J, leaving 26 bases unmatched. Looked up from germline, CDR1 is MDHEN and CDR2 is SYDVKM. The CDR3 is 20 amino acids. Here the CDR3 reads CASSSPPLFRREGSGGEQYF. CDR3 nucleotides: TGTGCCAGCAGTTCCCCACCACTCTTCCGGCGGGAGGGTTCAGGGGGAGAGCAGTACTTC.

The J gene is TRBJ2-1, the V gene TRBV5-1; 12 bases are shared with TRBD2. Germline CDR1 is SGHRS and CDR2 is YFSETQ. The V gene end was trimmed by 0 bases and the J gene end by 1 base; junction bases not matched to a gene: 8. The CDR3 has 19 residues. CDR3 region: CASSLAPTSGSRSYNEQFF. In nucleotides, the CDR3 is TGCGCCAGCAGCTTGGCCCCGACTAGCGGGAGTAGGTCCTACAATGAGCAGTTCTTC.

This chain joins TRBV6-5 and TRBJ2-7, with 8 bases aligning to TRBD2. The CDR3 totals 13 residues. Germline CDR1 reads MNHEY; CDR2 reads SVGAGI. The ends lost 6 bases at V and 6 bases at J; junction bases unmatched: 7. The CDR3 DNA reads as TGTGCCAGCAGCATCGGGACTAGGAGCGAGCAGTACTTC. This encodes CASSIGTRSEQYF.

The chain uses TRBV9 and TRBJ1-1; no clear D. This CDR3 is 13 amino acids long. Germline CDR1 SGDLS, CDR2 YYNGEE. Trimming left V 4 bases short and J 3 bases short, with 10 bases between. CDR3 nucleotide sequence: TGTGCCAGCAGCACCAGATCTGACACTGAAGCTTTCTTT. It yields the protein CASSTRSDTEAFF.

V is TRBV28 and J is TRBJ1-2, with D hard to call. V gave up 2 bases and J gave up 9 bases, with 13 bases separating them. From germline, CDR1 is MDHEN and CDR2 SYDVKM. This CDR3 comprises 13 residues. The CDR3 spells CASSLDWSMSYTF. Here the CDR3 DNA reads TGTGCCAGCAGTTTAGACTGGTCTATGAGCTACACCTTC.